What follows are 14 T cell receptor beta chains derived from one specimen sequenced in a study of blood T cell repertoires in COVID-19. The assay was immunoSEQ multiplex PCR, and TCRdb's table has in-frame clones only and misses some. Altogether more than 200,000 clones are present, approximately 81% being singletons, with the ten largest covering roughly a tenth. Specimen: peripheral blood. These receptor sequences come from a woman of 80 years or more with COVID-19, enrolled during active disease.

In DNA, the CDR3 is TGTGCCAGCAGCCCCGGGACAGGGACCTACAATGAGCAGTTCTTC. It is translated as CASSPGTGTYNEQFF. The genes are TRBV5-4 and TRBJ2-1; 9 bases line up with TRBD1. Germline V gives CDR1 SGHNT, CDR2 YYREEE (reference sequence). The CDR3 contains 15 residues. Trimming removed 4 bases from V and 2 bases from J; junction bases left unmatched: 4.

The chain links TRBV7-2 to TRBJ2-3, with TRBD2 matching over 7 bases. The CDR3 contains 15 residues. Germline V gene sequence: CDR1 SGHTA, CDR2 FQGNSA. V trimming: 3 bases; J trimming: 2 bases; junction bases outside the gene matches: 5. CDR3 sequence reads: CASSLSGVNTDTQYF. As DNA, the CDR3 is TGTGCCAGCAGCTTGAGCGGGGTTAACACAGATACGCAGTATTTT.

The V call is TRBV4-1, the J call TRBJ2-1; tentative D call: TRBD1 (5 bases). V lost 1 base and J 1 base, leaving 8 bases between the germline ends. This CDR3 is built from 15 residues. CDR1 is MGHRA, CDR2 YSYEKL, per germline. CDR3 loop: CASSQGSGSYNEQFF. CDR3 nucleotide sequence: TGCGCCAGCAGCCAAGGTTCAGGGTCCTACAATGAGCAGTTCTTC.

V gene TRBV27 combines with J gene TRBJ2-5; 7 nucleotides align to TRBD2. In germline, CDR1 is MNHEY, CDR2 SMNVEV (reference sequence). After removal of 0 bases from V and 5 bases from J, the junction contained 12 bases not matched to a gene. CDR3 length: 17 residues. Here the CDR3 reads CASSLSGLGGGYETQYF. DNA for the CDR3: TGTGCCAGCAGTTTATCGGGGTTGGGGGGGGGATATGAGACCCAGTACTTC.

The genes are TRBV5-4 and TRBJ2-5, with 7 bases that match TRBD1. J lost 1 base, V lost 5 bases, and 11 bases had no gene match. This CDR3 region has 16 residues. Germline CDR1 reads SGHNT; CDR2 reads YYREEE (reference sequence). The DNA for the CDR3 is TGTGCCAGCAGTTGGGGAATTCAGGGGGTCCAAGAGACCCAGTACTTC. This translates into CASSWGIQGVQETQYF.

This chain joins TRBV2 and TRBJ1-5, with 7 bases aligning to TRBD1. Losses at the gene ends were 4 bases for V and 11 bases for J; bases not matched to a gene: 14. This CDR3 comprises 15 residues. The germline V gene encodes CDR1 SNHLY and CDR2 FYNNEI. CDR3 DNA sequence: TGTGCCAGCAGTGTTTCAAGGGGGCTATTCGGGACCCAGCATTTT. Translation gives CASSVSRGLFGTQHF.

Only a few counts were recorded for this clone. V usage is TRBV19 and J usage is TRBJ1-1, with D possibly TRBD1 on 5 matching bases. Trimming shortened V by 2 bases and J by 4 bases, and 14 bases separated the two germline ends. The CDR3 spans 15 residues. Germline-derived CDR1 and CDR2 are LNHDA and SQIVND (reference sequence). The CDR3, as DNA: TGTGCCAGTAGTATAAGCCTAGTCGGGGGCACTGAAGCTTTCTTT. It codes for CASSISLVGGTEAFF.

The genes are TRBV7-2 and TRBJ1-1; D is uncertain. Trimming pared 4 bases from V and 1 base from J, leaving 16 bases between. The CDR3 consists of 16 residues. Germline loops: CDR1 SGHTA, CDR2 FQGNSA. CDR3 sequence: CASSSAPSTWNTEAFF. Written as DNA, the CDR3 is TGTGCCAGCAGCTCGGCACCCTCGACTTGGAACACTGAAGCTTTCTTT.

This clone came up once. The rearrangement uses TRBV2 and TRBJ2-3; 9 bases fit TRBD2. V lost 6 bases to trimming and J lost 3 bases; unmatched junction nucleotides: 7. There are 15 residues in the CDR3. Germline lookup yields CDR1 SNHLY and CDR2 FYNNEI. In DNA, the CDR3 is TGTGCCAGCAGGGCGGGAGGGGGCTGGACAGATACGCAGTATTTT. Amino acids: CASRAGGGWTDTQYF.

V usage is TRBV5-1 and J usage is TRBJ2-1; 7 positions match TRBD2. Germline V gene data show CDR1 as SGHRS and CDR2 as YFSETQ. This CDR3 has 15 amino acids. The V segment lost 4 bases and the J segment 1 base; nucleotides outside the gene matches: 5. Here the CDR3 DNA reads TGCGCCAGCAGCCCCGAGCGGGGATCCTACAATGAGCAGTTCTTC. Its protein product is CASSPERGSYNEQFF.

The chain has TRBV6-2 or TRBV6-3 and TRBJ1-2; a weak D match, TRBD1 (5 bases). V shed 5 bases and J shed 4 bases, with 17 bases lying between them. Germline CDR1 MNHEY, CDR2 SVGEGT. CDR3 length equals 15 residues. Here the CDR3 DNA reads TGTGCCAGCAGTGCGATCGAGACAGTTCCCTATGGCTACACCTTC. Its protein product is CASSAIETVPYGYTF.

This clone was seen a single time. Here the CDR3 DNA reads TGTGCCAGCAGTCTAACCCCTATTGGCTACACCTTC. As protein: CASSLTPIGYTF. This chain connects TRBV6-5 to TRBJ1-2; D gene uncertain. The CDR3 has 12 amino acids. Germline V lookup: CDR1 MNHEY, CDR2 SVGAGI. Trimming took off 5 bases at V and 7 bases at J, with 11 bases between the two ends.

The CDR3: CASSFKGGGYNEQFF. CDR3 bases: TGTGCCAGCAGCTTCAAAGGGGGCGGGTACAATGAGCAGTTCTTC. This chain connects TRBV11-3 to TRBJ2-1, with 7 positions matching TRBD1. The CDR3 contains 15 residues. Germline V gives CDR1 SGHNT, CDR2 YENEEA. Unmatched junction bases numbered 6, after V lost 3 bases and J lost 4 bases.

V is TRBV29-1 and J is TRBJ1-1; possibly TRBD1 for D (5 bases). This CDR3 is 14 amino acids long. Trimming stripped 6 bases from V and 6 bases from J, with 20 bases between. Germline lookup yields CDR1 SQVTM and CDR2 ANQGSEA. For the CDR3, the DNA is TGCAGCGTCCAAGGCCCAGGGAATCTTGCTGAAGCTTTCTTT. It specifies CSVQGPGNLAEAFF.